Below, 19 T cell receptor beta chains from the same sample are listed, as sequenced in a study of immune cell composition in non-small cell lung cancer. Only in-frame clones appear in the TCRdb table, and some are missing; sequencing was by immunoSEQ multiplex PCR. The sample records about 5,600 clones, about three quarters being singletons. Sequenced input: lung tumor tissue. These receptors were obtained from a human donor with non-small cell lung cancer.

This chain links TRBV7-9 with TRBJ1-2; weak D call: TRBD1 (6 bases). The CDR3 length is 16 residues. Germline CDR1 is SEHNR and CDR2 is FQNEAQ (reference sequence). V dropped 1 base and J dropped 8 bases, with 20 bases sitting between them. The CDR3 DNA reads TGTGCCAGCAGCTTAGGTCGCGGGGGCCAAATGGGGGGCTACACCTTC. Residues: CASSLGRGGQMGGYTF.

The CDR3 DNA reads as TGTGCCAGCAGGTTAGAGGACAGGCCATACTATGGCTACACCTTC. Translated: CASRLEDRPYYGYTF. The chain combines TRBV5-4 with TRBJ1-2, with 7 bases that match TRBD1. The CDR3 is made up of 15 amino acids. V dropped 5 bases and J dropped 3; count of bases not matched to a gene: 10. Germline-derived CDR1 and CDR2 are SGHNT and YYREEE (reference sequence).

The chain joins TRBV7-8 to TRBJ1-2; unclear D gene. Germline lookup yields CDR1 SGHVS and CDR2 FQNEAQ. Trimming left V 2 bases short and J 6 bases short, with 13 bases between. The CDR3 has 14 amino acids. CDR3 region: CASSLNAGNNGYTF. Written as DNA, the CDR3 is TGTGCCAGCAGCTTAAATGCCGGGAACAATGGCTACACCTTC.

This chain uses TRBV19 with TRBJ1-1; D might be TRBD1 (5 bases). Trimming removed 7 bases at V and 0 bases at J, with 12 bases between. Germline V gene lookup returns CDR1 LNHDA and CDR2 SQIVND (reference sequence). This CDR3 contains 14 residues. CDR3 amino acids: CASKGVSLNTEAFF. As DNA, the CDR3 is TGTGCCAGTAAAGGGGTCTCCCTGAACACTGAAGCTTTCTTT.

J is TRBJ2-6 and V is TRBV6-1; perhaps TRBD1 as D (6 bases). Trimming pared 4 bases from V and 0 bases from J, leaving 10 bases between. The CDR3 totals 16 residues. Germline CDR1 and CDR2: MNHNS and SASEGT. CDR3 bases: TGTGCCAGCAGTGGATCGGGACACTCTGGGGCCAACGTCCTGACTTTC. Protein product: CASSGSGHSGANVLTF.

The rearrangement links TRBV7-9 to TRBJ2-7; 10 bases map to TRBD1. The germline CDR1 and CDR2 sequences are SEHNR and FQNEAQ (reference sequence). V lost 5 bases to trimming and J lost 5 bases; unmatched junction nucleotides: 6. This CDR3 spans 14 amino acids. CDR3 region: CASSDTTGGNEQYF. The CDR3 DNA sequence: TGTGCCAGCAGCGACACGACAGGGGGCAACGAGCAGTACTTC.

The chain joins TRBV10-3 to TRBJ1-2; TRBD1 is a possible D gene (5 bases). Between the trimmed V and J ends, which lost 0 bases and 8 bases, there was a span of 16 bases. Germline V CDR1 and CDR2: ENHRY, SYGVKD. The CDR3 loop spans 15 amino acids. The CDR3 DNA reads TGTGCCATCAGTGAGTCGACGGGGGAAACTAGGGGCTACACCTTC. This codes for CAISESTGETRGYTF.

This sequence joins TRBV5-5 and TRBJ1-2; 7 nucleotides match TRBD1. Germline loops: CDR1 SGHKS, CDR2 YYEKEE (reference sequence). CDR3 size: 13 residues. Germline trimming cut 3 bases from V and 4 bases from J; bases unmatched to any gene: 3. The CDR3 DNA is TGTGCCAGCAGCTCGACAGGGCCCTATGGCTACACCTTC. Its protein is CASSSTGPYGYTF.

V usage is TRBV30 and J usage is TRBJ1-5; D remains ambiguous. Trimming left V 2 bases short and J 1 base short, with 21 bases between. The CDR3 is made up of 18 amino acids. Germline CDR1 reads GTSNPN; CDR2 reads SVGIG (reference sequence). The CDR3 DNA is TGTGCCTGGAGTACAAACCGGGGAGGTGGTGTGAGCAATCAGCCCCAGCATTTT. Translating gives CAWSTNRGGGVSNQPQHF.

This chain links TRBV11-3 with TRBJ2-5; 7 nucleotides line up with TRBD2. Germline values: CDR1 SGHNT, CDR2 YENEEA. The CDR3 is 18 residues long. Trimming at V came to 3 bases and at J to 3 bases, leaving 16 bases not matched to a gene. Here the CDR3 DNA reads TGTGCCAGCAGCTTGGGGCCAGGGAGGGTTTTCGGGGAAGAGACCCAGTACTTC. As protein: CASSLGPGRVFGEETQYF.

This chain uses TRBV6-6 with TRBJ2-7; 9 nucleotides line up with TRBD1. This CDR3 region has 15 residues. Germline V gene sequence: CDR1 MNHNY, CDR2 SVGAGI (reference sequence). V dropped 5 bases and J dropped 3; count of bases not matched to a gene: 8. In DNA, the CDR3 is TGTGCCAGCAGTGGAGGGACAGGGAGTATCTACGAGCAGTACTTC. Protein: CASSGGTGSIYEQYF.

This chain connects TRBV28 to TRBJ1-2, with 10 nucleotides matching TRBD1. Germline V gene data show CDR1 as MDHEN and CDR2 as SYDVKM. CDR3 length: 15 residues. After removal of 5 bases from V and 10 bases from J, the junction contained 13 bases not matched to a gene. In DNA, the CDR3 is TGTGCCAGCAGTCGAGTGCAGGGGACAGGGGCCCTCTACACCTTC. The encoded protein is CASSRVQGTGALYTF.

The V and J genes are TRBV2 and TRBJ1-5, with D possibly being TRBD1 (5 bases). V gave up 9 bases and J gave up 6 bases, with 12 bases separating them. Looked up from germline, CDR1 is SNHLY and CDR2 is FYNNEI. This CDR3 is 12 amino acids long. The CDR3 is CASGGGSQPQHF. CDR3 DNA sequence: TGTGCCAGTGGCGGGGGGAGTCAGCCCCAGCATTTT.

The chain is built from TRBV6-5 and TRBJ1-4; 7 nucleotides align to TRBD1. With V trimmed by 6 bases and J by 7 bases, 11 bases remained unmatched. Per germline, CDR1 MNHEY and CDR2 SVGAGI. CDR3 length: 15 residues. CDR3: CASRPPSGGREKLFF. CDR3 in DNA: TGTGCCAGCAGACCCCCCTCAGGGGGGCGTGAAAAACTGTTTTTT.

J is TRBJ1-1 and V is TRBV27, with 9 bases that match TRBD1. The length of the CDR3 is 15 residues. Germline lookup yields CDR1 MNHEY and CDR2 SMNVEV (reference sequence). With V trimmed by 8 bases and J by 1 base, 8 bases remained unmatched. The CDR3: CASGSQGARNTEAFF. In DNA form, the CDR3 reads TGTGCCAGCGGGTCACAGGGGGCGCGGAACACTGAAGCTTTCTTT.

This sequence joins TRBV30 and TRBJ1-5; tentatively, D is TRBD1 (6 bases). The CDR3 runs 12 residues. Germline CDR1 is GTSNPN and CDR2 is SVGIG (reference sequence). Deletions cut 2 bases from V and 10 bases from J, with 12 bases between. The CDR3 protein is CAWSLPGAPQHF. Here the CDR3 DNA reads TGTGCCTGGAGTCTCCCAGGGGCTCCCCAGCATTTT.

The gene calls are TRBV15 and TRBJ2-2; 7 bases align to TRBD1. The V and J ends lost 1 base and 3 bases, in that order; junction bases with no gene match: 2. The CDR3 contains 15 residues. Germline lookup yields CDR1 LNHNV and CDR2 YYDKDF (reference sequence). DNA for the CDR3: TGTGCCACCAGCAGAGGGGACAGCCACACCGGGGAGCTGTTTTTT. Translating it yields CATSRGDSHTGELFF.

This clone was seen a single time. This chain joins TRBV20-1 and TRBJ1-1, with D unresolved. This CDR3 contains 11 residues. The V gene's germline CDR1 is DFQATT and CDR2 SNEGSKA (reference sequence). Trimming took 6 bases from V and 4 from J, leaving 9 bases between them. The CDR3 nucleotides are TGCAGTGCCCCCTTGAGCACTGAAGCTTTCTTT. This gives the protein CSAPLSTEAFF.

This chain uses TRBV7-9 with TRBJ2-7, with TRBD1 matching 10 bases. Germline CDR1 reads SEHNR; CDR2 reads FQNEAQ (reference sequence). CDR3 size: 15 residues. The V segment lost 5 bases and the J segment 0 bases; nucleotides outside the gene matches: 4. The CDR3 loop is CASSTRQGASYEQYF. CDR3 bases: TGTGCCAGCAGCACCCGACAGGGGGCCTCCTACGAGCAGTACTTC.